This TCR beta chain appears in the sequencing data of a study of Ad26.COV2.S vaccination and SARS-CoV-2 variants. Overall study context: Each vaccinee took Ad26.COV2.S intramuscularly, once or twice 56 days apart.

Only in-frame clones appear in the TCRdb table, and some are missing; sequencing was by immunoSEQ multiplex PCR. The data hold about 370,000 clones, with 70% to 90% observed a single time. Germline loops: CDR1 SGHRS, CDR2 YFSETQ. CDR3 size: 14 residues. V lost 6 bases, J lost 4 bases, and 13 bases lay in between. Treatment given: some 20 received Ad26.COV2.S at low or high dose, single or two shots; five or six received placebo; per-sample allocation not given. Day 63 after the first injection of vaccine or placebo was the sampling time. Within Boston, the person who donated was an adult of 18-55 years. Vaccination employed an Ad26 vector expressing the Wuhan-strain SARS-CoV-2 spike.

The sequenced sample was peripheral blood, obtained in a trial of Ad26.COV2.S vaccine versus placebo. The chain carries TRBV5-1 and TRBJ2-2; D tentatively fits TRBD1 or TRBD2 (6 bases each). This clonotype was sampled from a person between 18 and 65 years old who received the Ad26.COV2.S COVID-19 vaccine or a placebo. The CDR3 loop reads CASKEGVSTGELFF. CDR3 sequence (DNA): TGCGCCAGCAAGGAGGGGGTAAGCACCGGGGAGCTGTTTTTT.